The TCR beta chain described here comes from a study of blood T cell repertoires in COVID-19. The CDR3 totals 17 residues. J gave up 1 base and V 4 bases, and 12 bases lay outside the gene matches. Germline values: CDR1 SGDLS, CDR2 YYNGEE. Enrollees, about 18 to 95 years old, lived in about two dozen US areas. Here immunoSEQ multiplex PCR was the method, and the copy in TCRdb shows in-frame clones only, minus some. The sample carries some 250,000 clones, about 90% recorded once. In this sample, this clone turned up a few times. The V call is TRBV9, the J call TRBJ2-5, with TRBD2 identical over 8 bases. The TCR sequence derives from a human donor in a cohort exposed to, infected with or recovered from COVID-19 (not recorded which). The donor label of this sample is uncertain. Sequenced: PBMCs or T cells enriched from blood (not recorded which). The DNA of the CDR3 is TGTGCCAGCAGCCCCAGGGGAGCGGGGGCTGGCCAAGAGACCCAGTACTTC. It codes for CASSPRGAGAGQETQYF.